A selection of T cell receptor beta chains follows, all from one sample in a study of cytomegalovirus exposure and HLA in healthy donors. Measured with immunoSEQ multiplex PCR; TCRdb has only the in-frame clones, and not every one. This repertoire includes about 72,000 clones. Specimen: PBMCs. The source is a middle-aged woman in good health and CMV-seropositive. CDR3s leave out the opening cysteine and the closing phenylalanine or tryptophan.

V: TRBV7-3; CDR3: ASSFASGSSYNEQF
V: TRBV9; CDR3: ASSTVRQGASTDTQY
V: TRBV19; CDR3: ASSPGGRTQPQH
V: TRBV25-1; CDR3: ATQGPTYEQY
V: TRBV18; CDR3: ASSPTSTSPDTEAF
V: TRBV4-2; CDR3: ASSHSGTSGGLGETQY
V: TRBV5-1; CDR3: ASSLADRDTGELF
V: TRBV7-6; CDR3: ASSLVGQGGAYEQY
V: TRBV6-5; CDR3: ASSLGVEAF
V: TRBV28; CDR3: ASSEYQPQH
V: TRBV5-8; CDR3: ASSLWTGVSNQPQH
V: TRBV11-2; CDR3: ASSLDGGGFVGTGELF
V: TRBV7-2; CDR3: ASSLLPSGYYEQC
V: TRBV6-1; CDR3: ASLWTSGWNEQF
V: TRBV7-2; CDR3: ASSYRQFTEAF